This T cell receptor beta chain was observed in a study of cytotoxic CD8 clonotypes in ibrutinib-treated CLL. This clone was observed a single time. Its antigen remains unknown. Findings and caveats of the study: The clonality went up when patients responded to ibrutinib and dropped back toward baseline at progression. Clonotypes that were public were uncommon, and they contracted or stayed stable on treatment. Baseline clonality, higher than in age-matched healthy donors, tracked circulating CD8+ T-cell counts.

Germline V gives CDR1 MDHEN, CDR2 SYDVKM. This CDR3 has 14 residues. Germline trimming cut 4 bases from V and 4 bases from J; bases unmatched to any gene: 3. Generated by immunoSEQ multiplex PCR, the TCRdb table keeps only in-frame clones and is missing some. Among approximately 60,000 clones listed, 50% to 60% were seen once. The TCR sequence derives from a human donor with chronic lymphocytic leukemia. The sequencing used PBMCs, collected at disease progression, from a patient treated with ibrutinib. The rearrangement links TRBV28 to TRBJ2-5, with 10 bases matching TRBD2. The CDR3 DNA sequence: TGTGCCAGCAGTTCCTTAGCGGGAGGAGAGACCCAGTACTTC. It specifies CASSSLAGGETQYF.